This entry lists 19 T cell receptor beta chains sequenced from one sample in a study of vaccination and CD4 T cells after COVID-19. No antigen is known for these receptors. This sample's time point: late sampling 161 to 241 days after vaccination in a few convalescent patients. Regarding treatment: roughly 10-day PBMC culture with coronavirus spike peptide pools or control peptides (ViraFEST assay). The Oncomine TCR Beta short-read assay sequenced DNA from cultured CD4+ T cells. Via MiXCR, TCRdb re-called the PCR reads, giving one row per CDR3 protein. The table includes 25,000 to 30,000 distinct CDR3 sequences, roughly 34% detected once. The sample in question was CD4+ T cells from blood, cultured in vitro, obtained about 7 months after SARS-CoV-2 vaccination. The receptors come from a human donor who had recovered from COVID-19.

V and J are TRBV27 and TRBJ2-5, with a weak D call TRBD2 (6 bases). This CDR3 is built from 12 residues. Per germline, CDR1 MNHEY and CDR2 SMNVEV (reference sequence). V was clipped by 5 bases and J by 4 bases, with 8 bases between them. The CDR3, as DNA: TGTGCCAGCAGTCGGAGGGGAGAGACCCAGTACTTC. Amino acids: CASSRRGETQYF.

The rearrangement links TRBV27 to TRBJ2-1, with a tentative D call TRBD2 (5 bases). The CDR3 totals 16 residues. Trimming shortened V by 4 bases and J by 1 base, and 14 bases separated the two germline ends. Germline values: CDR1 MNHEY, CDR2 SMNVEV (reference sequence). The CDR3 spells CASSSHEAASYNEQFF. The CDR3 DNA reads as TGTGCCAGCAGTTCCCATGAAGCGGCTTCCTACAATGAGCAGTTCTTC.

This CDR3 is CSARDLGQRSYGYTF. DNA of the CDR3: TGCAGTGCTAGAGATCTGGGACAGCGAAGTTATGGCTACACCTTC. V is TRBV20-1 and J is TRBJ1-2; 7 bases map to TRBD1. The CDR3 contains 15 residues. Germline V gene sequence: CDR1 DFQATT, CDR2 SNEGSKA (reference sequence). The V and J ends lost 0 bases and 5 bases, in that order; junction bases with no gene match: 9.

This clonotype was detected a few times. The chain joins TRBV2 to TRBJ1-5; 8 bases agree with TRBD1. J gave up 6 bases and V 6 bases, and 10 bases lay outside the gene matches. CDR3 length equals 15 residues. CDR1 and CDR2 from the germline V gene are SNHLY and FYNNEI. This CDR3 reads CASSGPGTGTQPQHF. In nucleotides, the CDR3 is TGTGCCAGCAGCGGTCCCGGGACAGGTACTCAGCCCCAGCATTTT.

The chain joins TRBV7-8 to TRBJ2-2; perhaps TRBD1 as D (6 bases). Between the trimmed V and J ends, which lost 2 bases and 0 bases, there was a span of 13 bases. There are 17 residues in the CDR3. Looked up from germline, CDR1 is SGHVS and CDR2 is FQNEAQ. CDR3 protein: CASSLLRGTTNTGELFF. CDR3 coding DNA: TGTGCCAGCAGCTTATTACGAGGGACAACGAACACCGGGGAGCTGTTTTTT.

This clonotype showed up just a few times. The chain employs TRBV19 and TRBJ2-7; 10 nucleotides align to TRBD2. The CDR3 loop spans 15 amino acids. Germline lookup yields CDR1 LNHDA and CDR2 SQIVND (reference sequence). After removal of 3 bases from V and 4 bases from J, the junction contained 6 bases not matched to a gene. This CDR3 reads CASSISAGGLYEQYF. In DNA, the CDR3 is TGTGCCAGTAGTATTTCAGCGGGAGGGTTATACGAGCAGTACTTC.

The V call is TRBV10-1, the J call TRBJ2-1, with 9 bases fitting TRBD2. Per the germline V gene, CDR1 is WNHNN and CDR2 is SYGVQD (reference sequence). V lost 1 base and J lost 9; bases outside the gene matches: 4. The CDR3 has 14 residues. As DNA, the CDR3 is TGCGCCAGCAGTGAGTTAGCGGGAGTTGGTGAGCAGTTCTTC. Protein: CASSELAGVGEQFF.

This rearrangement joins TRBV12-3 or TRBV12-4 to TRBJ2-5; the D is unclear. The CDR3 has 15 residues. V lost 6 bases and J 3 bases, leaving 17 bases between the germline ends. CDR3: CASRGSERPEETQYF. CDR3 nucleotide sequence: TGTGCCAGCAGAGGGTCCGAACGCCCGGAAGAGACCCAGTACTTC.

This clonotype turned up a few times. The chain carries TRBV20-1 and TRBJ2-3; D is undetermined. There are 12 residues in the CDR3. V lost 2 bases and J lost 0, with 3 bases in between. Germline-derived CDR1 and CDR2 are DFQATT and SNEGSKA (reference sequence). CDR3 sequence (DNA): TGCAGTGCTAGACCTAGCACAGATACGCAGTATTTT. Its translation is CSARPSTDTQYF.

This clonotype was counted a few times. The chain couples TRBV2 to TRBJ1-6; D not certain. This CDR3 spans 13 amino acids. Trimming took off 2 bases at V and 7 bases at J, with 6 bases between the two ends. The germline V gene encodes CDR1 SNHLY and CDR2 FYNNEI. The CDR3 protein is CASSEQSNSPLHF. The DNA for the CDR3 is TGTGCCAGCAGTGAACAGTCAAATTCACCCCTCCACTTT. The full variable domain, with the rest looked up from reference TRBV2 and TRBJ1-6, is EPEVTQTPSHQVTQMGQEVILRCVPISNHLYFYWYRQILGQKVEFLVSFYNNEISEKSEIFDDQFSVERPDGSNFTLKIRSTKLEDSAMYFCASSEQSNSPLHFGNGTRLTVT.

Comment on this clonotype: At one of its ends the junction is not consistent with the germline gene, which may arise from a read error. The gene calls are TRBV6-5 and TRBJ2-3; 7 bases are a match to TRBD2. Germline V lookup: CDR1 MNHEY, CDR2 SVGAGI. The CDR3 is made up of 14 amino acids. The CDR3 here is CASSWRESKDTQYF. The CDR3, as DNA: TGTGCCAGCAGTTGGCGGGAGAGCAAAGATACGCAGTATTTT.

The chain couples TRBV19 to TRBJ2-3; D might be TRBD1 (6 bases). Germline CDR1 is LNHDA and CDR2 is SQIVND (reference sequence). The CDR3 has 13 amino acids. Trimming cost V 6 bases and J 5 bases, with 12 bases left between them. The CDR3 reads CASSTGYGDTQYF. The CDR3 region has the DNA TGTGCCAGTAGCACAGGGTATGGAGATACGCAGTATTTT.

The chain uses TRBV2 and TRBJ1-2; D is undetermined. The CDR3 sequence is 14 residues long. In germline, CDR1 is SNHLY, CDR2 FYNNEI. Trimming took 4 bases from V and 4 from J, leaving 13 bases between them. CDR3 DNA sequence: TGTGCCAGCAGTGGCGGTACGGAGCTCTATGGCTACACCTTC. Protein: CASSGGTELYGYTF.

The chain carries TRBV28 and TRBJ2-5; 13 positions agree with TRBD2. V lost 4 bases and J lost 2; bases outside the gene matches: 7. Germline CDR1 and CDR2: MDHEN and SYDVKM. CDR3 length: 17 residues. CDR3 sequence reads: CASSSRTSGRTQETQYF. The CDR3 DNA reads TGTGCCAGCAGTTCCCGGACTAGCGGGAGAACTCAAGAGACCCAGTACTTC. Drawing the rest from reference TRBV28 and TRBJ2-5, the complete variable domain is DVKVTQSSRYLVKRTGEKVFLECVQDMDHENMFWYRQDPGLGLRLIYFSYDVKMKEKGDIPEGYSVSREKKERFSLILESASTNQTSMYLCASSSRTSGRTQETQYFGPGTRLLVL.

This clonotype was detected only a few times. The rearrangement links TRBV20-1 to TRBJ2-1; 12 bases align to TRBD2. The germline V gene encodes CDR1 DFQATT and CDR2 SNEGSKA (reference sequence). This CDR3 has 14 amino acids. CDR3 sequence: CSGLAGPLYNEQFF. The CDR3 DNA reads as TGCAGCGGACTAGCGGGGCCACTCTACAATGAGCAGTTCTTC.

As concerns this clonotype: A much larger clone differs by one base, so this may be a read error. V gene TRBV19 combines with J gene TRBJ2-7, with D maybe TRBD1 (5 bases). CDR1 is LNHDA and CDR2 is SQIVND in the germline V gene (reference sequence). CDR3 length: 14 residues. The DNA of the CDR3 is TGTGCCAGCACACAGACAGTTCGCTCCTGCGAGCAGTACTTC. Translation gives CASTQTVRSCEQYF.

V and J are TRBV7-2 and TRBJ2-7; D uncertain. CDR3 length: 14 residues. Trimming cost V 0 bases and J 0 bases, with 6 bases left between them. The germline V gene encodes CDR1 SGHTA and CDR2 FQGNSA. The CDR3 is CASSLAYPSYEQYF. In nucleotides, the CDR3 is TGTGCCAGCAGCTTAGCCTATCCCTCCTACGAGCAGTACTTC. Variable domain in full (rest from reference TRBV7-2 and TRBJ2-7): GAGVSQSPSNKVTEKGKDVELRCDPISGHTALYWYRQSLGQGLEFLIYFQGNSAPDKSGLPSDRFSAERTGGSVSTLTIQRTQQEDSAVYLCASSLAYPSYEQYFGPGTRLTVT.

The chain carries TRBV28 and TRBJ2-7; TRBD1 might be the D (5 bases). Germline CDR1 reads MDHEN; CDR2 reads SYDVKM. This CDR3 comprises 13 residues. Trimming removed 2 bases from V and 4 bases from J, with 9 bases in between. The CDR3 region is CASSLGHRYEQYF. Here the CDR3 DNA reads TGTGCCAGCAGTTTAGGACACCGTTACGAGCAGTACTTC.

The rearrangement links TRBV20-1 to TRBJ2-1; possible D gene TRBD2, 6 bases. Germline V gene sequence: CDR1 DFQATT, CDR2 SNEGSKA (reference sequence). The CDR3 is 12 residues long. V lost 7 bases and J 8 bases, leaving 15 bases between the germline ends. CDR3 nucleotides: TGCAGTGGCCGGAGGGGATTCGATGAGCAGTTCTTC. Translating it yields CSGRRGFDEQFF.